This T cell receptor beta chain appears in the sequencing data of a study of blood T cell repertoires in COVID-19. Looking at the study overall: From T cells, B-cell-depleted T cells, or PBMCs came the material, which was cDNA or gDNA.

Per the original data handling: From reference gene primer amplification, estimates of nucleated cell counts were derived. The assay was immunoSEQ multiplex PCR, and TCRdb's table has in-frame clones only and misses some. That table gives V, J and clone size, and the DNA gave D and trimming. The table has around 290,000 clones, approximately 88% seen once. V was trimmed by 6 bases and J by 0 bases, leaving 13 bases between them. The CDR3 sequence is 15 residues long. Per germline, CDR1 SNHLY and CDR2 FYNNEI. Each recovered donor of Cohort 3 presented with two negative PCRs, clearance, or symptom resolution.

The origin of this receptor is a woman aged 25-40 years who had recovered from COVID-19. The chain recombines TRBV2 with TRBJ2-3; D might be TRBD1 (5 bases). Sequenced sample: PBMCs or T cells enriched from blood (not recorded which). CDR3 amino acids: CASSRDRPSTDTQYF. In DNA, the CDR3 is TGTGCCAGCAGCCGAGACAGACCTAGCACAGATACGCAGTATTTT.